A single sample is the source of the 27 T cell receptor beta chains below, sequenced in a study of cytotoxic CD8 clonotypes in ibrutinib-treated CLL. Data came from immunoSEQ multiplex PCR; TCRdb stores just in-frame clones and leaves some out. The table shows 35,000 to 45,000 clones, with 49% occurring only once. This specimen was PBMCs, taken before ibrutinib treatment. These receptors all stem from a human donor with chronic lymphocytic leukemia.

There are a few counts of this clone. The chain recombines TRBV4-2 with TRBJ2-3, with TRBD2 matching over 12 bases. CDR3 length: 15 amino acids. Germline V gene data show CDR1 as LGHNA and CDR2 as YNFKEQ. The ends lost 4 bases at V and 5 bases at J; junction bases unmatched: 4. CDR3 in DNA: TGTGCCAGCAGCCCCGGACTAGCGGGGATAGATACGCAGTATTTT. Translating it yields CASSPGLAGIDTQYF.

The genes are TRBV2 and TRBJ1-1; 7 bases align to TRBD1. The V gene's germline CDR1 is SNHLY and CDR2 FYNNEI. V lost 9 bases to trimming and J lost 3 bases; unmatched junction nucleotides: 7. There are 13 residues in the CDR3. The chain's CDR3 is CASRTQGDTEAFF. Here the CDR3 DNA reads TGTGCCAGTAGAACCCAGGGGGACACTGAAGCTTTCTTT.

This rearrangement joins TRBV18 to TRBJ1-3; D uncertain. Trimming took 2 bases from V and 0 from J, leaving 5 bases between them. Germline CDR1 reads KGHSH; CDR2 reads LQKENI. The CDR3 loop spans 14 amino acids. The CDR3 sequence: CASSPGGSGNTIYF. CDR3 sequence (DNA): TGTGCCAGCTCACCAGGAGGCTCTGGAAACACCATATATTTT.

The chain carries TRBV6-4 and TRBJ2-3; maybe TRBD2 (7 bases). Trimming pared 8 bases from V and 5 bases from J, leaving 14 bases between. This CDR3 contains 13 residues. From germline, CDR1 is MRHNA and CDR2 SNTAGT. The CDR3 sequence: CASSRGAEDTQYF. The CDR3 DNA sequence: TGTGCCAGCTCTCGGGGGGCGGAAGATACGCAGTATTTT.

This rearrangement joins TRBV5-6 to TRBJ2-1; 7 bases map to TRBD1. The CDR3 covers 16 residues. V trimming: 1 base; J trimming: 7 bases; junction bases outside the gene matches: 11. Germline V gene sequence: CDR1 SGHDT, CDR2 YYEEEE. CDR3 nucleotide sequence: TGTGCCAGCAGCTTGTCGGGGAAACAGGGGTTGAATGAGCAGTTCTTC. Translating it yields CASSLSGKQGLNEQFF.

The rearrangement uses TRBV27 and TRBJ2-1, with D possibly being TRBD1 (7 bases). There are 13 residues in the CDR3. Germline V gives CDR1 MNHEY, CDR2 SMNVEV (reference sequence). The V end lost 8 bases, the J end lost 7 bases, and 15 bases lay between the germline ends. The CDR3 here is CASRSRGVNEQFF. The CDR3 DNA reads as TGTGCCAGCCGAAGCAGGGGGGTAAATGAGCAGTTCTTC.

This clone was detected a few times. This chain connects TRBV10-3 to TRBJ1-1; no definite D call. CDR3 size: 12 residues. V was pared by 0 bases and J by 8 bases, with 7 bases between. Germline CDR1 and CDR2: ENHRY and SYGVKD. The CDR3 bases are TGTGCCATCAGTGAGTCGCAGGACGAAGCTTTCTTT. Residues: CAISESQDEAFF.

The genes are TRBV5-4 and TRBJ2-7; TRBD1 is a possible D gene (5 bases). The CDR3 covers 14 residues. Germline V gene data show CDR1 as SGHNT and CDR2 as YYREEE (reference sequence). V was pared by 4 bases and J by 5 bases, with 16 bases between. The CDR3 here is CASSHPTATHEQYF. CDR3 DNA: TGTGCCAGCAGCCACCCGACAGCAACTCACGAGCAGTACTTC.

This rearrangement joins TRBV18 to TRBJ1-2, with 11 positions matching TRBD1. J was trimmed by 6 bases and V by 4 bases; bases with no gene match: 1. Germline-derived CDR1 and CDR2 are KGHSH and LQKENI. This CDR3 has 13 amino acids. The DNA for the CDR3 is TGTGCCAGCTCACGGACAGGGGGCGATGGCTACACCTTC. Protein product: CASSRTGGDGYTF.

This rearrangement joins TRBV13 to TRBJ2-1; possibly TRBD2 for D (5 bases). There are 15 residues in the CDR3. Germline loops: CDR1 PRHDT, CDR2 FYEKMQ (reference sequence). V was shortened by 2 bases and J by 6 bases, with 14 bases between the two germline ends. The CDR3 region has the DNA TGTGCCAGCAGCTTAACTAGTGGGCATGTCAATGAGCAGTTCTTC. Translation gives CASSLTSGHVNEQFF.

The rearrangement uses TRBV7-9 and TRBJ2-1; D is ambiguous. The CDR3 has 19 residues. The ends were cut back, 5 bases at V and 6 bases at J, with 29 bases in the middle. Germline CDR1 reads SEHNR; CDR2 reads FQNEAQ (reference sequence). The chain's CDR3 is CASSPRIIRALVMVNEQFF. In DNA, the CDR3 is TGTGCCAGCAGCCCAAGGATAATACGGGCCCTTGTAATGGTCAATGAGCAGTTCTTC.

This chain links TRBV5-1 with TRBJ2-7, with 9 bases that match TRBD2. Germline CDR1 SGHRS, CDR2 YFSETQ. The CDR3 loop spans 14 amino acids. Losses at the gene ends were 4 bases for V and 6 bases for J; bases not matched to a gene: 8. The CDR3: CASSTGTSFAEQYF. The CDR3 DNA reads TGCGCCAGCAGCACGGGGACTAGCTTCGCCGAGCAGTACTTC.

The chain uses TRBV9 and TRBJ2-7; 10 nucleotides align to TRBD1. Germline lookup yields CDR1 SGDLS and CDR2 YYNGEE. This CDR3 is 16 amino acids long. V shed 0 bases, J shed 4 bases, and the junction held 7 bases outside the gene matches. The DNA of the CDR3 is TGTGCCAGCAGCGTAGGACTTGGGACAGGGGTTTACGAGCAGTACTTC. Protein product: CASSVGLGTGVYEQYF.

V and J are TRBV7-8 and TRBJ1-2; no clear D. Between the trimmed V and J ends, which lost 1 base and 8 bases, there was a span of 8 bases. The CDR3 length is 12 residues. Germline V gives CDR1 SGHVS, CDR2 FQNEAQ. The CDR3 protein is CASSLGREGYTF. The CDR3 DNA is TGTGCCAGCAGCTTAGGGCGGGAGGGCTACACCTTC.

The V gene is TRBV27, the J gene TRBJ1-4, with no clear D. The CDR3 extends over 15 amino acids. Trimming removed 4 bases from V and 5 bases from J, with 14 bases in between. Looked up from germline, CDR1 is MNHEY and CDR2 is SMNVEV (reference sequence). CDR3 sequence: CASSSRAVWNEKLFF. The CDR3 coding sequence is TGTGCCAGCAGTTCCCGAGCAGTCTGGAATGAAAAACTGTTTTTT.

The chain couples TRBV5-1 to TRBJ1-1; TRBD1 is a possible D gene (5 bases). The germline V gene has CDR1 SGHRS and CDR2 YFSETQ. V was shortened by 5 bases and J by 1 base, with 9 bases between the two germline ends. The CDR3 runs to 13 residues. This CDR3 reads CASRSQENTEAFF. In DNA form, the CDR3 reads TGCGCCAGCAGGTCACAGGAGAACACTGAAGCTTTCTTT.

The chain recombines TRBV6-5 with TRBJ2-7; 8 bases map to TRBD1. Germline CDR1 and CDR2: MNHEY and SVGAGI. Trimming removed 6 bases from V and 6 bases from J; junction bases left unmatched: 7. The CDR3 has 13 amino acids. CDR3 loop: CASSLGQGVEQYF. The CDR3 DNA follows: TGTGCCAGCAGCCTAGGACAGGGCGTCGAGCAGTACTTC.

This chain joins TRBV4-2 and TRBJ2-3, with TRBD2 identical over 11 bases. V dropped 4 bases and J dropped 7; count of bases not matched to a gene: 4. This CDR3 comprises 14 residues. In germline, CDR1 is LGHNA, CDR2 YNFKEQ. CDR3 nucleotide sequence: TGTGCCAGCAGCCCTGGGACTAGCGGAAATACGCAGTATTTT. Translating it yields CASSPGTSGNTQYF.

The sample holds one count of this clone. This chain links TRBV5-4 with TRBJ1-4; 8 nucleotides match TRBD1. CDR3 length: 15 amino acids. CDR1 SGHNT and CDR2 YYREEE come from the germline V gene (reference sequence). J was trimmed by 5 bases and V by 3 bases; bases with no gene match: 6. CDR3 coding DNA: TGTGCCAGCAGCTCCAACAGGGGGGGGAATGAAAAACTGTTTTTT. Amino acids: CASSSNRGGNEKLFF.

This chain links TRBV27 with TRBJ1-2; a possible D gene is TRBD1 (6 bases). The CDR3 has 13 residues. Germline lookup yields CDR1 MNHEY and CDR2 SMNVEV (reference sequence). The V end was cut by 4 bases, the J end by 3 bases, with 9 bases between. CDR3 protein: CASSWGRDYGYTF. The CDR3, as DNA: TGTGCCAGCAGTTGGGGGCGCGACTATGGCTACACCTTC.

This clone was seen only a few times. This chain links TRBV7-9 with TRBJ2-7, with D possibly TRBD2 on 5 matching bases. The CDR3 has 14 amino acids. CDR1 and CDR2 from the germline V gene are SEHNR and FQNEAQ (reference sequence). V gave up 3 bases and J gave up 3 bases, with 12 bases separating them. The CDR3 is CASSLGVNFYEQYF. The CDR3 region has the DNA TGTGCCAGCAGCTTGGGAGTCAATTTCTACGAGCAGTACTTC.

V is TRBV5-8 and J is TRBJ1-2; maybe TRBD1 (6 bases). V lost 3 bases, J lost 8 bases, and 11 bases lay in between. Germline values: CDR1 SGHTS, CDR2 YDEGEE. The CDR3 runs to 12 residues. CDR3 protein: CASSSTGNGYTF. DNA of the CDR3: TGTGCCAGCAGCTCAACAGGGAACGGCTACACCTTC.

The chain uses TRBV2 and TRBJ1-1, with TRBD1 as a possible D gene (6 bases). The V gene's germline CDR1 is SNHLY and CDR2 FYNNEI. Trimming shortened V by 2 bases and J by 1 base, and 11 bases separated the two germline ends. This CDR3 contains 15 residues. The CDR3 protein is CASSESRDKNTEAFF. The CDR3 DNA follows: TGTGCCAGCAGTGAATCCCGGGACAAGAACACTGAAGCTTTCTTT.

This clone occurred many times. This rearrangement joins TRBV5-1 to TRBJ1-3; D is perhaps TRBD1 (5 bases). Between the trimmed V and J ends, which lost 0 bases and 1 base, there was a span of 14 bases. The CDR3 is made up of 17 amino acids. Germline assignment: CDR1 SGHRS and CDR2 YFSETQ. Written as DNA, the CDR3 is TGCGCCAGCAGCTTGGACCCGGGACCGCTATCTGGAAACACCATATATTTT. Translation: CASSLDPGPLSGNTIYF.

The chain combines TRBV27 with TRBJ2-7, with D unresolved. V dropped 5 bases and J dropped 3 bases, with 8 bases sitting between them. This CDR3 is 12 amino acids long. Germline CDR1 and CDR2: MNHEY and SMNVEV (reference sequence). The DNA for the CDR3 is TGTGCCAGCAGTCCGGACCTCTACGAGCAGTACTTC. This encodes CASSPDLYEQYF.

The chain has TRBV2 and TRBJ2-3; TRBD2 matches 8 bases. The trim removed 0 bases at V and 6 bases at J, leaving 17 bases unmatched. The CDR3 totals 19 residues. Germline V gene sequence: CDR1 SNHLY, CDR2 FYNNEI. The CDR3 DNA reads TGTGCCAGCAGTGAAGCGCTTGGCGGGGGGCGGATTTTCTTTGATACGCAGTATTTT. As protein: CASSEALGGGRIFFDTQYF.

This clone was detected only a few times. This chain's CDR3 is CSVRQGYGYTF. The CDR3 coding sequence is TGCAGCGTTAGACAGGGCTATGGCTACACCTTC. The chain uses TRBV29-1 and TRBJ1-2, with TRBD1 matching over 7 bases. J gave up 4 bases and V 5 bases, and 1 base lay outside the gene matches. The CDR3 loop spans 11 amino acids. Looked up from germline, CDR1 is SQVTM and CDR2 is ANQGSEA.